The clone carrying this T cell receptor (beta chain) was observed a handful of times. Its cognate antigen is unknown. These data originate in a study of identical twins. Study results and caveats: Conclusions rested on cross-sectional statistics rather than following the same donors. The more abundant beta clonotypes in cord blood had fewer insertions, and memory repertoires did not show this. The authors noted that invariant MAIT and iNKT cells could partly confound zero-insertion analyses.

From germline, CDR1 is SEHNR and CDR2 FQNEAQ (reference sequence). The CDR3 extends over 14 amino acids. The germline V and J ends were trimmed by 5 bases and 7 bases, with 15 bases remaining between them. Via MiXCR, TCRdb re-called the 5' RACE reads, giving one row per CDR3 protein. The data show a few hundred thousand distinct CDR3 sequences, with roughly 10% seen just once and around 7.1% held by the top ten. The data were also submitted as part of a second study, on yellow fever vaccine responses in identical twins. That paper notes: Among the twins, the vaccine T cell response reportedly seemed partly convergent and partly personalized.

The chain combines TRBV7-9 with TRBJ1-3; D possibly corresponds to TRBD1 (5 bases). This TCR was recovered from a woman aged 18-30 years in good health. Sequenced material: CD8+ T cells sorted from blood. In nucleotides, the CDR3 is TGTGCCAGCAGCCCGAGGGACGGCGGCAACACCATATATTTT. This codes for CASSPRDGGNTIYF.